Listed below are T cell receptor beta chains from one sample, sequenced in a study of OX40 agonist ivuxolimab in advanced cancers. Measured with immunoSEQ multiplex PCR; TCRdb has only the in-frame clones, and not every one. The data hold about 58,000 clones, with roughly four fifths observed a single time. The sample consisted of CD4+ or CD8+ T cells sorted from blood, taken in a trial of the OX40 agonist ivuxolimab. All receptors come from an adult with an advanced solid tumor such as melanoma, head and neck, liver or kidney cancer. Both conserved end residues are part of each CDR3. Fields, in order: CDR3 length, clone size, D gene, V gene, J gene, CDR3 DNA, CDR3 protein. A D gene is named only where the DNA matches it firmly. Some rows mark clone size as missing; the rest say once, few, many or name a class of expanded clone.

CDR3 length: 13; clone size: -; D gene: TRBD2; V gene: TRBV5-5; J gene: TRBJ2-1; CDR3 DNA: TGTGCCAGCAGCTTGGGGACTAGCGGTCAACCGTTCTTC; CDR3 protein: CASSLGTSGQPFF
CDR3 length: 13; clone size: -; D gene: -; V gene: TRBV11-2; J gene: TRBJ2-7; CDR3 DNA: TGTGCCAGCAGCTTAGGTCGGGCCTACGAGCAGTACTTC; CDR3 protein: CASSLGRAYEQYF
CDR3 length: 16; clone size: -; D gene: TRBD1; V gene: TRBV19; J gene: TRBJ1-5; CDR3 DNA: TGTGCCAGTAGTATAAGGGACAGAGGGGCTAATCAGCCCCAGCATTTT; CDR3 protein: CASSIRDRGANQPQHF
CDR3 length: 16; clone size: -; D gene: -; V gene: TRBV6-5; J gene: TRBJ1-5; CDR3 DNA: TGTGCCAGCAGTTACACCGGACCCCCGCTGGGTCAGCCCCAGCATTTT; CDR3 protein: CASSYTGPPLGQPQHF
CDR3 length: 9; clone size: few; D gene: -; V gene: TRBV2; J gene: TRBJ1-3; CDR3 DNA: TGTCCTTCCGGAAACACCATATATTTT; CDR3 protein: CPSGNTIYF
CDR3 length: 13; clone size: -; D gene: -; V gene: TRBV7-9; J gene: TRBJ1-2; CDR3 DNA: TGTGCCAGCAGCTTAGCCAGGGAAGGTGGCTACACCTTC; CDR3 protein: CASSLAREGGYTF
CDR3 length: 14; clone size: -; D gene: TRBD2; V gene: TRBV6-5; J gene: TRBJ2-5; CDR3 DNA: TGTGCCAGCAGACTAGCGGGGAAGAAAGAGACCCAGTACTTC; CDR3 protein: CASRLAGKKETQYF
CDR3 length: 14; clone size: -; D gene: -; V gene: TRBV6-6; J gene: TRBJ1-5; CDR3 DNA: TGTGCCAGCAGTTACGATGGCGGTAATCAGCCCCAGCATTTT; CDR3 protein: CASSYDGGNQPQHF
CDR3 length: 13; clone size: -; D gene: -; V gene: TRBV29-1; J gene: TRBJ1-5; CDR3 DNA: TGCAGCGTTCAGCACACAATCAATCAGCCCCAGCATTTT; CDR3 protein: CSVQHTINQPQHF
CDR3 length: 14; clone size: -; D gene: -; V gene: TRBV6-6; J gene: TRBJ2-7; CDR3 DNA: TGTGCCAGCACTGTGACACACTTAGGCTACGAGCAGTACTTC; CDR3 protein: CASTVTHLGYEQYF
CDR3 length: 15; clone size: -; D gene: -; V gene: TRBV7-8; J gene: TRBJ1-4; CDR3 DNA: TGTGCCAGCAGCTTAACGGGGGGGTTGAATGAAAAACTGTTTTTT; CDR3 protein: CASSLTGGLNEKLFF
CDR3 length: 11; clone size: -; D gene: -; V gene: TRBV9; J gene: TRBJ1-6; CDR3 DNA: TGTGCCAGCGGGGTTGATTCACCCCTCCACTTT; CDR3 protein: CASGVDSPLHF
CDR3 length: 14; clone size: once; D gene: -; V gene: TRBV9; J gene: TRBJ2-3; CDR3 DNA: TGTGCCAGCAGCGTAATGTTATCAGTAGATACGCAGTATTTT; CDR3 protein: CASSVMLSVDTQYF
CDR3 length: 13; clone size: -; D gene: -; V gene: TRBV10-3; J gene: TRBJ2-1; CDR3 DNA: TGTGCCATCAGTGAGTCGCGTATCGATGAGCAGTTCTTC; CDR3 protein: CAISESRIDEQFF
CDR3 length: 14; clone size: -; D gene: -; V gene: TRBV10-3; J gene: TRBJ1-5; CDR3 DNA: TGTGCCATCAGTGTGCTTCCTAGCAATCAGCCCCAGCATTTT; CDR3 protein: CAISVLPSNQPQHF
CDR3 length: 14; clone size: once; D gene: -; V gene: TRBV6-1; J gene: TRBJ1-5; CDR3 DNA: TGTGCCAGCAGTGAACGGGGTAGCAATCAGCCCCAGCATTTT; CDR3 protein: CASSERGSNQPQHF
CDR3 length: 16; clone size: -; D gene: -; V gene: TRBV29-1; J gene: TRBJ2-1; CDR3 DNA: TGCAGCGTCCCCCCTAACAGGGCGAGGTCCTACAATGAGCAGTTCTTC; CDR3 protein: CSVPPNRARSYNEQFF
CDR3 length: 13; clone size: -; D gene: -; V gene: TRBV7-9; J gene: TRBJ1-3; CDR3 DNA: TGTGCCAGCATCCTGAGTCAGGGAAACACCATATATTTT; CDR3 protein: CASILSQGNTIYF
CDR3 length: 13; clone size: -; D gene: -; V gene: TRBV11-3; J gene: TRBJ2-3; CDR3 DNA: TGTGCCAGCAGCTACACACGGCAAGATACGCAGTATTTT; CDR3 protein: CASSYTRQDTQYF
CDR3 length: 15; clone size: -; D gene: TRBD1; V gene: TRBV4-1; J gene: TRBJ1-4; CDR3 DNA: TGCGCCAGCAGCACCGGGACAGGGACTAATGAAAAACTGTTTTTT; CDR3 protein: CASSTGTGTNEKLFF
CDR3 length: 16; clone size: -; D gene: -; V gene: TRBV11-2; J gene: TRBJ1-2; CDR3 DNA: TGTGCCAGCAGCTTAGTCGTCTACTCACCCTTCTATGGCTACACCTTC; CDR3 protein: CASSLVVYSPFYGYTF
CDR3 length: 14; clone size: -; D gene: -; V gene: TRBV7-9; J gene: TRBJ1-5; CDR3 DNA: TGTGCCAGCAGCTTGCCGGGACTTAATCAGCCCCAGCATTTT; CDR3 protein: CASSLPGLNQPQHF
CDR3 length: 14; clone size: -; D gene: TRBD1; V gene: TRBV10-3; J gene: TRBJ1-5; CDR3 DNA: TGTGCCATCAGTGTCGACAGGGCGGCTCAGCCCCAGCATTTT; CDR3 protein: CAISVDRAAQPQHF
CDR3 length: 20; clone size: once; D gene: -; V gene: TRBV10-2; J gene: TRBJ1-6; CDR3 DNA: TGCGCCAGCAGTGAGCCCCCGGGAGAAGGGTTGGAAGCCTATAATTCACCCCTCCACTTT; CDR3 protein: CASSEPPGEGLEAYNSPLHF
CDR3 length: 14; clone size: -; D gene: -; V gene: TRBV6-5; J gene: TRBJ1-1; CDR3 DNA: TGTGCCAGCAGTTACTCGGGGGATCGGGGTGAAGCTTTCTTT; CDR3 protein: CASSYSGDRGEAFF
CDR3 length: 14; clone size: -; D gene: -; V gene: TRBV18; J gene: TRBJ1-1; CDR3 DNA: TGTGCCAGCTCACCAGGGATGGGGAACACTGAAGCTTTCTTT; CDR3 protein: CASSPGMGNTEAFF
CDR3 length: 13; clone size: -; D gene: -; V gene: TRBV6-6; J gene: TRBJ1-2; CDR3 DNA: TGTGCCAGCATTTCGGCCAGTAACTATGGCTACACCTTC; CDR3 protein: CASISASNYGYTF
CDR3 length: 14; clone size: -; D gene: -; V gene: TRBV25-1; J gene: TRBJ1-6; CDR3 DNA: TGTGCCAGCAGTGAAAGAGGTGGTGGATCACCCCTCCACTTT; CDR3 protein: CASSERGGGSPLHF
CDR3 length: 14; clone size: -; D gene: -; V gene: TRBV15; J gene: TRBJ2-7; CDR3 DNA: TGTGCCACCAGGAGGCGGGCTAGCTCCTACGAGCAGTACTTC; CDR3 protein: CATRRRASSYEQYF
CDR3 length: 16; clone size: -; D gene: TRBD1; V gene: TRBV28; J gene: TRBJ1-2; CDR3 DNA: TGTGCCACCACAACCACCGGACAGGGTCGGTTGTATGGCTACACCTTC; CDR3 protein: CATTTTGQGRLYGYTF
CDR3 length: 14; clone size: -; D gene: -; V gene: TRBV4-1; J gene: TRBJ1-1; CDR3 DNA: TGCGCCAGCAGCCTGGCCGGGGGGGGGACTGAAGCTTTCTTT; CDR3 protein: CASSLAGGGTEAFF
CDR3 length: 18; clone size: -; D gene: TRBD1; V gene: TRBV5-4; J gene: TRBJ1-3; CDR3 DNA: TGTGCCAGCAGCTCGAAACGACGGACAGGAGTCTCTGGAAACACCATATATTTT; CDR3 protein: CASSSKRRTGVSGNTIYF
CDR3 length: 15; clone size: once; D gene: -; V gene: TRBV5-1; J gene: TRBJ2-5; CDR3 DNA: TGCGCCAGCAGCCCGACGGGACAACTTCAAGAGACCCAGTACTTC; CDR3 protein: CASSPTGQLQETQYF
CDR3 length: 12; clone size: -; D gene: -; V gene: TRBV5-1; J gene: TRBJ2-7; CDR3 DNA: TGCGCCAGCAGCCCACCCCACTACGAGCAGTACTTC; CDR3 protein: CASSPPHYEQYF
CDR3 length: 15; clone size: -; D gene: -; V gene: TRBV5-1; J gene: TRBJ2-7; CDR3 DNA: TGCGCCAGCAGCTTTCTGGCAGGCGTCTCCTACGAGCAGTACTTC; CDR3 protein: CASSFLAGVSYEQYF
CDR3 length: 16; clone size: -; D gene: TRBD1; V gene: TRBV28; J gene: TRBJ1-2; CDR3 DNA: TGTGCCAGCAGTTTCACCCGGACAGGGGGTGGCTATGGCTACACCTTC; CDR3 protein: CASSFTRTGGGYGYTF
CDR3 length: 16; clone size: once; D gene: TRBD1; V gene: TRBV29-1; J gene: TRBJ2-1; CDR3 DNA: TGCAGCGTTGGGACAGGGGCTACACTAATCTACAATGAGCAGTTCTTC; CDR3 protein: CSVGTGATLIYNEQFF
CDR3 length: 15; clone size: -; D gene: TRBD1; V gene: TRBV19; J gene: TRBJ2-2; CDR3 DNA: TGTGCCAGTACCCAGGGACAGGCGAACACCGGGGAGCTGTTTTTT; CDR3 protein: CASTQGQANTGELFF
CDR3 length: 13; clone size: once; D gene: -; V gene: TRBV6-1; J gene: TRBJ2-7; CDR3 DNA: TGTGCCAGCAGTGAACGGGGGCCCTACGAGCAGTACTTC; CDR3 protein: CASSERGPYEQYF
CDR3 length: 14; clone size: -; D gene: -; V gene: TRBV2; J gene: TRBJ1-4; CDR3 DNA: TGTGCCAGCAGTCCGACAGTGACCAATGAAAAACTGTTTTTT; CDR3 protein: CASSPTVTNEKLFF
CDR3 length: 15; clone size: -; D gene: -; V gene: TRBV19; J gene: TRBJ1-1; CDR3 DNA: TGTGCCAGTAGCCACCCCGCCGGATTGAACACTGAAGCTTTCTTT; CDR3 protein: CASSHPAGLNTEAFF
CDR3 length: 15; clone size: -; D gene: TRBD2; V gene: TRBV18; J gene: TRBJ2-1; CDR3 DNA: TGTGCCAGCTCACCACAGCCAGGGACTAGGGATGAGCAGTTCTTC; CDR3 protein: CASSPQPGTRDEQFF